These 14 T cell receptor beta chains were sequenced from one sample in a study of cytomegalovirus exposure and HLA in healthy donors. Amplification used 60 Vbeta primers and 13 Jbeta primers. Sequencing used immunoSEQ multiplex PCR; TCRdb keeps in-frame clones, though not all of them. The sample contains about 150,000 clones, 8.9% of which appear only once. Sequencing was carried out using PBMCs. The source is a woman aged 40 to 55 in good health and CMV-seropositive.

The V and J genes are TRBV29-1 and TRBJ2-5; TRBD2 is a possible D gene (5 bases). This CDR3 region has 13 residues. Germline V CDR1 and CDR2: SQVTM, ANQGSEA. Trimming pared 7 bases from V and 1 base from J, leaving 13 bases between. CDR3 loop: CSGSGVTQETQYF. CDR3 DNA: TGCAGCGGGAGCGGTGTTACCCAAGAGACCCAGTACTTC.

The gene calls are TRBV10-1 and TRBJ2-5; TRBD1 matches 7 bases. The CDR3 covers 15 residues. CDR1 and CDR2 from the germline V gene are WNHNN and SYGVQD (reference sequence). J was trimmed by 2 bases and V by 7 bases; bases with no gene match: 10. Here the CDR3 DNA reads TGCGCCAGCATTACCGGGACAGAGCCTCAAGAGACCCAGTACTTC. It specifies CASITGTEPQETQYF.

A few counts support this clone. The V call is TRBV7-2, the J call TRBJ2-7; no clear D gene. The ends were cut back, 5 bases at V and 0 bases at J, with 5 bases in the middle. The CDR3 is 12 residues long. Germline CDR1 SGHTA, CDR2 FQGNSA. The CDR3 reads CASSIHSYEQYF. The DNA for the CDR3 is TGTGCCAGCAGCATCCACTCCTACGAGCAGTACTTC.

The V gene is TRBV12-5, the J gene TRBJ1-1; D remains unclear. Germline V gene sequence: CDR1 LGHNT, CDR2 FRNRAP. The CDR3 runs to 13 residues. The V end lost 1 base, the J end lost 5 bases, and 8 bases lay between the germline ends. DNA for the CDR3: TGTGCTAGTGGTTTGGAGGCGGGAACTGAAGCTTTCTTT. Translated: CASGLEAGTEAFF. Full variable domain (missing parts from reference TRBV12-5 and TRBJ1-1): DARVTQTPRHKVTEMGQEVTMRCQPILGHNTVFWYRQTMMQGLELLAYFRNRAPLDDSGMPKDRFSAEMPDATLATLKIQPSEPRDSAVYFCASGLEAGTEAFFGQGTRLTVV.

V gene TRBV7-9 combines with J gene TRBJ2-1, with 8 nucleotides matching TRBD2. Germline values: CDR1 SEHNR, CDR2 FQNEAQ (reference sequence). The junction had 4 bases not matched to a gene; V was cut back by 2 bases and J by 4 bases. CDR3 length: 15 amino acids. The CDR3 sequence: CASSLKAGVYNEQFF. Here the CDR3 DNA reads TGTGCCAGCAGCTTAAAAGCGGGGGTATACAATGAGCAGTTCTTC.

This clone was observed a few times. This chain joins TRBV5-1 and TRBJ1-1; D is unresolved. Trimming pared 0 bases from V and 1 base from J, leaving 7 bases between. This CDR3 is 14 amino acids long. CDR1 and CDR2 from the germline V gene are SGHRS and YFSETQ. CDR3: CASSLGEANTEAFF. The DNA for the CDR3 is TGCGCCAGCAGCTTGGGGGAGGCGAACACTGAAGCTTTCTTT. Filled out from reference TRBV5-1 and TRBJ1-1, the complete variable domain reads KAGVTQTPRYLIKTRGQQVTLSCSPISGHRSVSWYQQTPGQGLQFLFEYFSETQRNKGNFPGRFSGRQFSNSRSEMNVSTLELGDSALYLCASSLGEANTEAFFGQGTRLTVV.

The CDR3 spells CASSLVRDRGGKTQYF. CDR3 coding DNA: TGTGCCAGCAGCTTAGTACGGGACAGGGGCGGAAAGACCCAGTACTTC. The rearrangement joins TRBV11-1 to TRBJ2-5, with TRBD1 matching 10 bases. This CDR3 comprises 16 residues. Germline CDR1 and CDR2: SGHAT and FQDESV (reference sequence). V gave up 1 base and J gave up 6 bases; unmatched junction bases: 8.

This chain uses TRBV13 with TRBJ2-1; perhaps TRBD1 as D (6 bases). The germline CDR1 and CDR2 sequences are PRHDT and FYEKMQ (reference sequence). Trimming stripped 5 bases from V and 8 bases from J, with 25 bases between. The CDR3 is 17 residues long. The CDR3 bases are TGTGCCAGCAGCGTCACGACAGGTGATAATCCTATCGATGAGCAGTTCTTC. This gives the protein CASSVTTGDNPIDEQFF.

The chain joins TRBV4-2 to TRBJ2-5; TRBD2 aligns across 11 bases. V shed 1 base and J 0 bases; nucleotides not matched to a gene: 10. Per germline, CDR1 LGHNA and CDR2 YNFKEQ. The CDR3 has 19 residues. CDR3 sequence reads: CASSQGTSGGRRYQETQYF. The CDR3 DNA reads TGTGCCAGCAGCCAAGGAACTAGCGGGGGACGCCGGTACCAAGAGACCCAGTACTTC.

The CDR3 sequence is CASSYVGANEEAFF. In nucleotides, the CDR3 is TGTGCCAGCAGTTACGTGGGGGCTAATGAGGAAGCTTTCTTT. The rearrangement uses TRBV6-5 and TRBJ1-1; possible D gene TRBD1, 6 bases. The V and J ends lost 2 bases and 8 bases respectively, with 15 bases between them. CDR1 is MNHEY and CDR2 is SVGAGI in the germline V gene. This CDR3 has 14 amino acids.

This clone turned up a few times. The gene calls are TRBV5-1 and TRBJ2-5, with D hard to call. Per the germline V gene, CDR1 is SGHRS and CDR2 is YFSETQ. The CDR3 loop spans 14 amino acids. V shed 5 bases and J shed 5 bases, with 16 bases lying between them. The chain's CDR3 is CASRGTSTVETQYF. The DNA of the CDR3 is TGCGCCAGCAGGGGCACCTCCACTGTCGAGACCCAGTACTTC.

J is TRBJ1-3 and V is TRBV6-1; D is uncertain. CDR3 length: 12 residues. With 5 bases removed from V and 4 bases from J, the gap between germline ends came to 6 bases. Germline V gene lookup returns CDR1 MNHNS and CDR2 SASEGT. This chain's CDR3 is CASSFGGNTIYF. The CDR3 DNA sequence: TGTGCCAGCAGTTTCGGGGGAAACACCATATATTTT.

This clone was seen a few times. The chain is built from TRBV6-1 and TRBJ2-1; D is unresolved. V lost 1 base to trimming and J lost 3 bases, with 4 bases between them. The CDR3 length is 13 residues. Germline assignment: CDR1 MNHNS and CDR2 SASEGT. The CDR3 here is CASSEVFYNEQFF. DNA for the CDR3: TGTGCCAGCAGTGAAGTCTTCTACAATGAGCAGTTCTTC.

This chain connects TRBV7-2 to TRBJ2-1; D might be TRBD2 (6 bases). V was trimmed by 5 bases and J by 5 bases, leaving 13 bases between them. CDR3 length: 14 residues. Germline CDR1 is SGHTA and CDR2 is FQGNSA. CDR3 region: CASSPSSDHNEQFF. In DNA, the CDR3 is TGTGCCAGCAGCCCTTCTAGCGACCACAATGAGCAGTTCTTC. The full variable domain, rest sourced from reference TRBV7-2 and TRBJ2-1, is GAGVSQSPSNKVTEKGKDVELRCDPISGHTALYWYRQSLGQGLEFLIYFQGNSAPDKSGLPSDRFSAERTGGSVSTLTIQRTQQEDSAVYLCASSPSSDHNEQFFGPGTRLTVL.